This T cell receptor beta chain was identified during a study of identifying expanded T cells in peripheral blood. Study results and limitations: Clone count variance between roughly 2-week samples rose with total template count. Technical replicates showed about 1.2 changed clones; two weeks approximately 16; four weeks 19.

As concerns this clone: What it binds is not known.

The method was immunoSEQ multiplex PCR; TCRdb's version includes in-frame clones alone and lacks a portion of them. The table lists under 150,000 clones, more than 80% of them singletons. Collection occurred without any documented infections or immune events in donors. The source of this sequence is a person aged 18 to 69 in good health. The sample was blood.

The CDR3 reads CASSRYRGRIYEQYF. In DNA form, the CDR3 reads TGTGCCAGCAGCCGTTATCGGGGCAGGATCTACGAGCAGTACTTC. The chain uses TRBV7-2 and TRBJ2-7; D may correspond to TRBD1 or TRBD2 (5 bases each). CDR1 is SGHTA and CDR2 is FQGNSA in the germline V gene. Trimming left V 5 bases short and J 3 bases short, with 17 bases between. This CDR3 comprises 15 residues. The full variable domain, its missing parts supplied by reference TRBV7-2 and TRBJ2-7, is GAGVSQSPSNKVTEKGKDVELRCDPISGHTALYWYRQSLGQGLEFLIYFQGNSAPDKSGLPSDRFSAERTGGSVSTLTIQRTQQEDSAVYLCASSRYRGRIYEQYFGPGTRLTVT.